This TCR beta chain was captured by sequencing in a study of monozygotic twins with inflammatory bowel disease (dated by TCRdb to between 2018 and 2021). With regard to the full study: In total, about 28 monozygotic twin pairs made up the full study: 19 Danish pairs, all IBD-discordant, plus nine German pairs, of which four were IBD-concordant and five were IBD-discordant. Each individual had, on average, about 151 000 unique TCRalpha sequences and 181 000 unique TCRbeta sequences available for analysis. The search for disease-associated traits relied mainly on comparing, within discordant pairs, IBD patients with their genetically identical healthy co-twins.

From each donor, a roughly 2.3 ml peripheral blood sample was drawn into PAXgene tubes and stored at -80 degrees C. Total RNA was isolated from whole blood with the PAXgene blood miRNA kit on an automated QIAcube, without T cell sorting. Deep TCRalpha and TCRbeta repertoire profiling with unique molecular barcoding was performed on peripheral blood of monozygotic twin pairs concordant or discordant for inflammatory bowel disease. For every twin pair, smoking habits were documented, and each individual was categorised as a current, former or never smoker. Looking up the germline V gene yields CDR1 SQVTM and CDR2 ANQGSEA. Spanning cysteine to phenylalanine, the CDR3 consists of 11 amino acids. The entry carries no DNA sequence. The receptor library was made with 5' RACE. Each TCR library was prepared from about 4,000 ng of total RNA. For each sample, cDNA synthesis with SMARTScribe reverse transcriptase was split into eight separate reactions. Unique molecular identifiers containing a 6-nucleotide sample barcode were introduced through template switching during cDNA synthesis. TCRalpha and TCRbeta cDNA was amplified in two nested PCRs of roughly 16 and 10 cycles, and bead purification was carried out after each PCR. Before amplification, the cDNA was treated with uracil DNA-glycosylase and purified using the QIAquick PCR purification kit. The second PCR added Illumina TruSeq-compatible adapters along with sample-specific barcodes. Library quality and concentration were assessed using TapeStation and Qubit, and approximately 5 ng of each library was pooled. Sequencing of the pooled libraries was done on an Illumina HiSeq2500 single-index Rapid Run using custom sequencing primers and 2 x 100 bp reads. Concerning the study's data processing: MiGEC version 1.2.6 was used for UMI-based consensus assembly to correct PCR and sequencing errors. MiXCR version 2.1.1 was used to carry out V(D)J alignment, clonotype assembly and CDR3 extraction. To normalise gene usage, clonotype sharing and MAIT/NKT TCR abundance, the top 1000, 10 000 and 20 000 clonotypes in each sample were analysed. Diversity was computed as the inverse Simpson index with the vegan R package after downsampling to 27 000 UMIs. Statistical testing used paired Mann-Whitney U tests on the discordant twin pairs and applied Benjamini-Hochberg correction for multiple testing. Once TCRdb had reprocessed the reads, it stored one entry per CDR3 protein sequence and supplied no DNA. The V and J calls come from TCRdb's annotation, not from the publication. This sample's records show about 350,000 distinct CDR3 sequences. The ten largest clones capture around 2% of the sample.

What the research found in general, with its limitations: Compared with healthy twins, IBD patients shared fewer clonotypes with other individuals, and the difference was most pronounced in patients with signs of disease activity. The analysis was unable to tell different T cell subtypes apart. Because patients were on differing immunosuppressive treatments, the repertoires may have picked up extra background noise and inter-individual variability. No single strong signal or clonotype linked to IBD turned up in the results, so the idea that one exists was not supported. Concordant and discordant twins showed no difference in repertoire similarity, possibly because of limited statistical power. TCRbeta repertoire diversity, by inverse Simpson index, was decreased in IBD patients compared with their healthy co-twins.

A note on this clonotype: This receptor's antigen is unknown.

Material: blood. The sequence joins TRBV29-1 to TRBJ2-7. This clonotype was sampled from a human donor with ulcerative colitis or Crohn's disease, or a healthy co-twin of an affected twin (not recorded which). This receptor has the CDR3 CSVQNPYEQYF.